The source of this T cell receptor beta chain is a study of T cell responses to AZD1222 COVID-19 vaccine. The germline V and J ends were trimmed by 4 bases and 15 bases, with 20 bases remaining between them. The CDR3 contains 13 residues. CDR1 is SGHRS, CDR2 YFSETQ, per germline. On this clone: The antigen is unknown.

Notes on the study in general: Spike-spanning, vaccine-associated CD4 TCRs were dominant at 160-218 and 743-854. Spike-specific TCR breadth and depth were elevated following two AZD1222 doses.

Repertoires were generated with immunoSEQ multiplex PCR, while TCRdb's copy carries only in-frame clones and drops some. The table shows some 39,000 clones, with less than 95% occurring only once. This TCR derives from an adult who received the AZD1222 COVID-19 vaccine. The chain joins TRBV5-1 to TRBJ2-1; a weak D match, TRBD1 (6 bases). Sequencing used peripheral blood, obtained 28 days after the second AZD1222 dose. The CDR3 DNA is TGCGCCAGCAGCCCCGGGACAAACGTAGAGGTGTTCTTC. It specifies CASSPGTNVEVFF.